These 9 T cell receptor beta chains came from one sample sequenced in a study of long-term antiretroviral therapy in people with HIV. Version v3.0 of the immunoSEQ assay ran at survey level. TCRdb's table, derived via immunoSEQ multiplex PCR, lists solely in-frame clones and lacks some. The sample yields about 18,000 clones, over 65% seen once. Sequenced here: unsorted PBMCs, sampled 0.5 years before starting antiretroviral therapy. These receptors came from a woman between 50 and 59 years old with HIV.

V and J are TRBV7-2 and TRBJ2-7; 7 positions match TRBD1. V dropped 0 bases and J dropped 4; count of bases not matched to a gene: 3. The CDR3 runs 14 residues. Germline V lookup: CDR1 SGHTA, CDR2 FQGNSA. As DNA, the CDR3 is TGTGCCAGCAGCTTAGCAGGGGGCAAATACGAGCAGTACTTC. Encoded protein: CASSLAGGKYEQYF.

This clone appeared a few times. This chain connects TRBV7-9 to TRBJ1-6; weak D call: TRBD1 (6 bases). CDR1 and CDR2 (germline): SEHNR, FQNEAQ (reference sequence). The CDR3 loop spans 14 amino acids. V lost 3 bases and J lost 8, with 11 bases in between. The CDR3 spells CASSLGGEDSPLHF. CDR3 nucleotide sequence: TGTGCCAGCAGCTTGGGGGGCGAGGATTCACCCCTCCACTTT.

The chain employs TRBV18 and TRBJ1-2, with D tentatively TRBD1 (5 bases). With 1 base removed from V and 2 bases from J, the gap between germline ends came to 5 bases. This CDR3 is built from 13 residues. The V gene's germline CDR1 is KGHSH and CDR2 LQKENI. CDR3 sequence reads: CASSPQGNYGYTF. CDR3 in DNA: TGTGCCAGCTCACCACAGGGGAACTATGGCTACACCTTC.

The chain joins TRBV12-5 to TRBJ2-4; TRBD1 matches 7 bases. The CDR3 spans 16 residues. V dropped 2 bases and J dropped 8; count of bases not matched to a gene: 12. The germline gives CDR1 LGHNT, CDR2 FRNRAP. CDR3 residues: CASGLSTGVREDIQYF. In DNA form, the CDR3 reads TGTGCTAGTGGTTTGTCCACAGGGGTCCGGGAAGACATTCAGTACTTC.

V gene TRBV10-3 combines with J gene TRBJ1-1; possibly TRBD1 for D (6 bases). Germline loops: CDR1 ENHRY, CDR2 SYGVKD. With 6 bases removed from V and 0 bases from J, the gap between germline ends came to 23 bases. The CDR3 contains 18 residues. The CDR3 is CAISPRTAQGGVNTEAFF. For the CDR3, the DNA is TGTGCCATCAGCCCTAGGACAGCGCAGGGAGGGGTGAACACTGAAGCTTTCTTT.

This clone has a handful of counts. CDR3 nucleotides: TGTGCCAGCAGCTTGCGAACTACTAGCGGGGGGTCCTCCTACGAGCAGTACTTC. It is translated as CASSLRTTSGGSSYEQYF. The gene calls are TRBV5-5 and TRBJ2-7; 12 positions agree with TRBD2. The CDR3 loop spans 18 amino acids. The J segment lost 0 bases and the V segment lost 1 base, leaving 8 bases of the junction unmatched. Per germline, CDR1 SGHKS and CDR2 YYEKEE (reference sequence).

This clone is termed large. This chain links TRBV5-1 with TRBJ1-1, with D unclear. Deletions cut 4 bases from V and 7 bases from J, with 14 bases between. Germline lookup yields CDR1 SGHRS and CDR2 YFSETQ. The CDR3 contains 13 residues. In DNA, the CDR3 is TGCGCCAGCAGCCCCCCGGGTAGCGATGAAGCTTTCTTT. This codes for CASSPPGSDEAFF. Using reference TRBV5-1 and TRBJ1-1 for the parts outside the CDR3, the full variable domain is KAGVTQTPRYLIKTRGQQVTLSCSPISGHRSVSWYQQTPGQGLQFLFEYFSETQRNKGNFPGRFSGRQFSNSRSEMNVSTLELGDSALYLCASSPPGSDEAFFGQGTRLTVV.

This clone was recorded only once. The chain couples TRBV6-5 to TRBJ1-3; 9 bases are shared with TRBD1. Germline CDR1 and CDR2: MNHEY and SVGAGI. V lost 6 bases and J lost 4; bases outside the gene matches: 4. CDR3 length: 14 residues. CDR3 sequence (DNA): TGTGCCAGCAGGCTACAGGGGGCGGGAAACACCATATATTTT. Residues: CASRLQGAGNTIYF.

The chain's CDR3 is CASSPTGVYGYTF. Written as DNA, the CDR3 is TGTGCCAGCAGCCCGACAGGGGTCTATGGCTACACCTTC. The chain is built from TRBV5-3 and TRBJ1-2; 8 bases are a match to TRBD1. TRBV5-3 is classed as an ORF, of uncertain function. V was pared by 8 bases and J by 4 bases, with 7 bases of the junction left unmatched. This CDR3 is built from 13 residues.